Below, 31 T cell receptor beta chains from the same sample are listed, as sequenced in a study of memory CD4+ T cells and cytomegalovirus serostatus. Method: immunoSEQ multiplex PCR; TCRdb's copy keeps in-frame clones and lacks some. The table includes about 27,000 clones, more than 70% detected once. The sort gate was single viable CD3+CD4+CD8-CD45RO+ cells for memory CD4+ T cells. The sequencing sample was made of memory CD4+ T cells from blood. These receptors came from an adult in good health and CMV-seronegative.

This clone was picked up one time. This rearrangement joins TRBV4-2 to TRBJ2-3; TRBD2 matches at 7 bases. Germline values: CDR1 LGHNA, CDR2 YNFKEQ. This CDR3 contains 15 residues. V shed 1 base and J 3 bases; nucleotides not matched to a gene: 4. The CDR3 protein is CASSQAAGETDTQYF. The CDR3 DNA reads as TGTGCCAGCAGCCAAGCGGCGGGGGAGACAGATACGCAGTATTTT.

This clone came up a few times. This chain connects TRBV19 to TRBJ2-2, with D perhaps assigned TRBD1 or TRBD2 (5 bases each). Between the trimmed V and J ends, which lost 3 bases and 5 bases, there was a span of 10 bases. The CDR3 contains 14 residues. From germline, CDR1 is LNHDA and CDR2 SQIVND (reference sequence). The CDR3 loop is CASSMGTLTGELFF. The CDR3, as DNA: TGTGCCAGTAGTATGGGGACCCTAACCGGGGAGCTGTTTTTT.

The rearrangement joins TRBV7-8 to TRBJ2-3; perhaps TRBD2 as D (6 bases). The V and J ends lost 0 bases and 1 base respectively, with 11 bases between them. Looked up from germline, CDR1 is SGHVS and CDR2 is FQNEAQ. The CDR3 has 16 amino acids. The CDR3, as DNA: TGTGCCAGCAGCTTAGCGCGGTGGGGGGGCACAGATACGCAGTATTTT. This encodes CASSLARWGGTDTQYF. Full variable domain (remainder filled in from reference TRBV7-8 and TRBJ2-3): GAGVSQSPRYKVAKRGQDVALRCDPISGHVSLFWYQQALGQGPEFLTYFQNEAQLDKSGLPSDRFFAERPEGSVSTLKIQRTQQEDSAVYLCASSLARWGGTDTQYFGPGTRLTVL.

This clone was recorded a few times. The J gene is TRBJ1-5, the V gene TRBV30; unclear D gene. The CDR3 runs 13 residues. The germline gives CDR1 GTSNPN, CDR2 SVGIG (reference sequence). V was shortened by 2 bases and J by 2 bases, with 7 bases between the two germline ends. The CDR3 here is CAWSSDGNQPQHF. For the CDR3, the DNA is TGTGCCTGGAGTTCGGATGGCAATCAGCCCCAGCATTTT. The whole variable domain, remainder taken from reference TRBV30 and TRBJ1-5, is SQTIHQWPATLVQPVGSPLSLECTVEGTSNPNLYWYRQAAGRGLQLLFYSVGIGQISSEVPQNLSASRPQDRQFILSSKKLLLSDSGFYLCAWSSDGNQPQHFGDGTRLSIL.

Written as DNA, the CDR3 is TGTGCCAGCTCACCAACCCTAAGGGGACAGGGGGCGAAAGATGGCTACACCTTC. This encodes CASSPTLRGQGAKDGYTF. This rearrangement joins TRBV18 to TRBJ1-2; 12 nucleotides agree with TRBD1. Trimming at V came to 2 bases and at J to 6 bases, leaving 13 bases not matched to a gene. Germline values: CDR1 KGHSH, CDR2 LQKENI. The length of the CDR3 is 18 residues.

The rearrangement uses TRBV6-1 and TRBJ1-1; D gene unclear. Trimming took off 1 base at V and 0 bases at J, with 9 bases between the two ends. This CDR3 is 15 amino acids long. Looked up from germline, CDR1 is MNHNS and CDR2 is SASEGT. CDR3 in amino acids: CASSEVWAVNTEAFF. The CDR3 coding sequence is TGTGCCAGCAGTGAAGTTTGGGCTGTGAACACTGAAGCTTTCTTT.

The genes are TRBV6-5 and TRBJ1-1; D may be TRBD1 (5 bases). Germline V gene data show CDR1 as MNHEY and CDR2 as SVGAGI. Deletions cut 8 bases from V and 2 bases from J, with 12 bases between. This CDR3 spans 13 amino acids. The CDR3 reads CASLRDGNTEAFF. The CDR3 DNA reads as TGTGCCAGCCTCCGGGACGGCAACACTGAAGCTTTCTTT.

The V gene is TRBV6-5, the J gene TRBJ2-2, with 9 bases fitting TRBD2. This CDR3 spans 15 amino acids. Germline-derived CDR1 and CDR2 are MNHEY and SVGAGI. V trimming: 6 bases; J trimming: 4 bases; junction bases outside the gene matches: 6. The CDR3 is CASRRGGNPTGELFF. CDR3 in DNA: TGTGCCAGCAGGCGGGGGGGGAATCCCACCGGGGAGCTGTTTTTT.

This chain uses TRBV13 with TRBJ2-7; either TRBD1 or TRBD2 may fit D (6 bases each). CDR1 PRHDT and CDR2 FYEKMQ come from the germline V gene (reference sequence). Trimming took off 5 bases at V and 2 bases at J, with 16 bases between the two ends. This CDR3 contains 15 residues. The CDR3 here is CASSTRGRTAYEQYF. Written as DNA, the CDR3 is TGTGCCAGCAGCACCCGAGGGAGGACAGCCTACGAGCAGTACTTC.

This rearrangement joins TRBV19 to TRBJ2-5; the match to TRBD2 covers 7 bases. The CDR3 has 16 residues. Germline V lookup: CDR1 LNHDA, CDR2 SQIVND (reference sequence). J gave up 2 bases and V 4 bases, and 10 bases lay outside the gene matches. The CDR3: CASSTPRAGTQETQYF. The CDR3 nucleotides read TGTGCCAGTAGTACCCCGCGAGCGGGGACTCAAGAGACCCAGTACTTC.

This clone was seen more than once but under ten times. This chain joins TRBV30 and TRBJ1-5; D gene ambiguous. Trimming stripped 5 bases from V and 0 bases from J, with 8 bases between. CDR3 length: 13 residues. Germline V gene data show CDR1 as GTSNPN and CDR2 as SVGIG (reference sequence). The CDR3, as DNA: TGTGCCTGGGCCGGGGATAGCAATCAGCCCCAGCATTTT. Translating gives CAWAGDSNQPQHF.

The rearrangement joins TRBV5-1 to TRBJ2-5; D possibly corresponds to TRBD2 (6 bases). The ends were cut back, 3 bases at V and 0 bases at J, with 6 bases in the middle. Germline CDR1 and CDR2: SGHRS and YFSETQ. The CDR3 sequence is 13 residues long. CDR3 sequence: CASSWGDQETQYF. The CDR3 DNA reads TGCGCCAGCAGCTGGGGGGACCAAGAGACCCAGTACTTC.

The CDR3 DNA follows: TGTGCCAGTAGTAACCCAGGTATAAGCTATGGCTACACCTTC. It codes for CASSNPGISYGYTF. This sequence joins TRBV19 and TRBJ1-2, with D hard to call. The CDR3 spans 14 residues. V shed 4 bases and J shed 4 bases, with 13 bases lying between them. Germline V gene data show CDR1 as LNHDA and CDR2 as SQIVND (reference sequence).

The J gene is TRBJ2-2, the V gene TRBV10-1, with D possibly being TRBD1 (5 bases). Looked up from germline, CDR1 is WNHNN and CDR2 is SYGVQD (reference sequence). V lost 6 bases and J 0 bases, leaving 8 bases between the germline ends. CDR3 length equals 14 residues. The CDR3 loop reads CASSGHANTGELFF. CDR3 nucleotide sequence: TGCGCCAGCAGCGGACACGCGAACACCGGGGAGCTGTTTTTT.

The CDR3 here is CASSLSYSNYGYTF. In DNA form, the CDR3 reads TGTGCCAGCAGTTTATCGTACAGCAACTATGGCTACACCTTC. The chain links TRBV27 to TRBJ1-2; D not certain. Trimming stripped 0 bases from V and 2 bases from J, with 7 bases between. The CDR3 is 14 amino acids. Germline CDR1 MNHEY, CDR2 SMNVEV (reference sequence).

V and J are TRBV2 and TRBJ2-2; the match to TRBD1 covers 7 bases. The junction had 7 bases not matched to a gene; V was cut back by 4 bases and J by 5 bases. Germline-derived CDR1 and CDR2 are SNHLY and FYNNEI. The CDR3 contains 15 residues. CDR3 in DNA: TGTGCCAGCAGTGCTAGGACAGGTGGTACCGGGGAGCTGTTTTTT. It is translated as CASSARTGGTGELFF. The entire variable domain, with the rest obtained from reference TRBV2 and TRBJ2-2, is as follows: EPEVTQTPSHQVTQMGQEVILRCVPISNHLYFYWYRQILGQKVEFLVSFYNNEISEKSEIFDDQFSVERPDGSNFTLKIRSTKLEDSAMYFCASSARTGGTGELFFGEGSRLTVL.

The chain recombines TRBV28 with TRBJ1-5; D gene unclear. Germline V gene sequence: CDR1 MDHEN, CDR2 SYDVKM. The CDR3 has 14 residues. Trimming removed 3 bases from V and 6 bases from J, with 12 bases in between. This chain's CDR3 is CASSFGRRVQPQHF. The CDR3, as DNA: TGTGCCAGCAGTTTTGGTAGGAGAGTTCAGCCCCAGCATTTT. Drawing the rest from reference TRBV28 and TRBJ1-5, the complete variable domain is DVKVTQSSRYLVKRTGEKVFLECVQDMDHENMFWYRQDPGLGLRLIYFSYDVKMKEKGDIPEGYSVSREKKERFSLILESASTNQTSMYLCASSFGRRVQPQHFGDGTRLSIL.

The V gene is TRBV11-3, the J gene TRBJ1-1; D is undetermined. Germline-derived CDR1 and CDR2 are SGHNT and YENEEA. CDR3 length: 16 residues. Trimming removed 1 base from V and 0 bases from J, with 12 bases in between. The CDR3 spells CASSLVARTMNTEAFF. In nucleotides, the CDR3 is TGTGCCAGCAGCTTAGTCGCTAGAACCATGAACACTGAAGCTTTCTTT.

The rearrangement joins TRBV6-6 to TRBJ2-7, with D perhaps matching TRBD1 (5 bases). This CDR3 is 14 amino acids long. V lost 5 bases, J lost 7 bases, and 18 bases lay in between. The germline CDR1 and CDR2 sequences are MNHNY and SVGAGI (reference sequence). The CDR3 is CASSNREGVWEQYF. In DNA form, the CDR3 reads TGTGCCAGCAGTAACCGAGAAGGGGTCTGGGAGCAGTACTTC.

CDR3 loop: CASSLGGGARGYTF. In nucleotides, the CDR3 is TGCGCCAGCAGCTTGGGCGGGGGGGCGCGTGGCTACACCTTC. The V and J genes are TRBV5-1 and TRBJ1-2; D is possibly TRBD1 (6 bases). CDR3 length: 14 residues. V lost 0 bases and J lost 7, with 13 bases in between. CDR1 SGHRS and CDR2 YFSETQ come from the germline V gene.

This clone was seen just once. The CDR3 here is CASTSAGDGNYGYTF. CDR3 bases: TGTGCCTCCACGAGCGCGGGGGATGGAAACTATGGCTACACCTTC. V usage is TRBV27 and J usage is TRBJ1-2; TRBD1 is a possible D gene (5 bases). The CDR3 runs to 15 residues. V shed 11 bases and J shed 2 bases, with 21 bases lying between them. Germline V gene sequence: CDR1 MNHEY, CDR2 SMNVEV (reference sequence).

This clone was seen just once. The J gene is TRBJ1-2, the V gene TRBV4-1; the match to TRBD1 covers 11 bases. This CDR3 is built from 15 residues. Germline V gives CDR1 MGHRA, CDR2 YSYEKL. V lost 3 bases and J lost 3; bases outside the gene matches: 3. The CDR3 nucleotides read TGCGCCAGCAGCCATTCGGGACAGGGGGACTATGGCTACACCTTC. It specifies CASSHSGQGDYGYTF.

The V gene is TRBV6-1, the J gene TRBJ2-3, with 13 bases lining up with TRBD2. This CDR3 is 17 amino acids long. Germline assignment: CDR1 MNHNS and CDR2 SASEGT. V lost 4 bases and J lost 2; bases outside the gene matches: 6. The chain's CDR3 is CASSAWTSGGPTDTQYF. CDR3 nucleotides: TGTGCCAGCAGTGCCTGGACTAGCGGGGGACCCACAGATACGCAGTATTTT.

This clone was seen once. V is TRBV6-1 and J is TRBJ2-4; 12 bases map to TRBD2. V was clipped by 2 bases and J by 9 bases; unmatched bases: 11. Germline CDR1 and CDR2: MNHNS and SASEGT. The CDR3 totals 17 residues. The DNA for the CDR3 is TGTGCCAGCAGTGAAAGGGGACTAGCGGGCCTTCCGGGCATTCAGTACTTC. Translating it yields CASSERGLAGLPGIQYF.

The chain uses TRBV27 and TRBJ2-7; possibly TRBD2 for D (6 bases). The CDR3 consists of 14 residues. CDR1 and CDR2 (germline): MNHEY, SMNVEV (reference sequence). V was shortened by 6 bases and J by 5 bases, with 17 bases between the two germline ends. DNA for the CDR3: TGTGCCAGCAGACCCGCGGGGTGGAACGACGAGCAGTACTTC. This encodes CASRPAGWNDEQYF.

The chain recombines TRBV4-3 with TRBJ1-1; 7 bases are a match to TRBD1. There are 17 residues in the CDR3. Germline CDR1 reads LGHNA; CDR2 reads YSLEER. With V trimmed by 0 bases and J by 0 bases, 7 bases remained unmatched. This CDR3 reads CASSQDPGGRMNTEAFF. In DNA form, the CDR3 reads TGCGCCAGCAGCCAAGATCCAGGGGGAAGGATGAACACTGAAGCTTTCTTT.

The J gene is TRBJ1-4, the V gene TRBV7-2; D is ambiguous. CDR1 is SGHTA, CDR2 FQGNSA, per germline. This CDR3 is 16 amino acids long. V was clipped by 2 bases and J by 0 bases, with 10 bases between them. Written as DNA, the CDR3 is TGTGCCAGCAGCTTAAACACAATTACAACTAATGAAAAACTGTTTTTT. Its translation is CASSLNTITTNEKLFF.

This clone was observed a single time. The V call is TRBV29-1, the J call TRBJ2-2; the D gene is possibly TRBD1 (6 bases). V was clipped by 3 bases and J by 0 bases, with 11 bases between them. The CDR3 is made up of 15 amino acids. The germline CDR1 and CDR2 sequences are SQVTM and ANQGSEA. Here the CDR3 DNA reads TGCAGCGTTGATTTGGACAGTTCGAACACCGGGGAGCTGTTTTTT. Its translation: CSVDLDSSNTGELFF.

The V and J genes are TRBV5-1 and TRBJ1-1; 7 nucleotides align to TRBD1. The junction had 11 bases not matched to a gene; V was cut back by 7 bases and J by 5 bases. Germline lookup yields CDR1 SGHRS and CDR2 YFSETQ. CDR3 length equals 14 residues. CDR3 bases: TGCGCCAGCGGGATTGACTCAGGGGGAACTGAAGCTTTCTTT. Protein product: CASGIDSGGTEAFF.

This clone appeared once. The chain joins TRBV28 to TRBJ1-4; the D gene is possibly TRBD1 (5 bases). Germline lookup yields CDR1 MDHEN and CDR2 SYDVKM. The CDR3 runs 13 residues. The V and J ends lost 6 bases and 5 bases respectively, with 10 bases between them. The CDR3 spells CASRWGGNEKLFF. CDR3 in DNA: TGTGCCAGCAGGTGGGGGGGGAATGAAAAACTGTTTTTT.

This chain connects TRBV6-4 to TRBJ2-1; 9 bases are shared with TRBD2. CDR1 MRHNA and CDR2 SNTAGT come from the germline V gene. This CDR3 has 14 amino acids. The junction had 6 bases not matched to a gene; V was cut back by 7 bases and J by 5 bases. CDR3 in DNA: TGTGCCAGCAAGGCTAGCGGGGAGCACAATGAGCAGTTCTTC. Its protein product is CASKASGEHNEQFF.